A selection of T cell receptor beta chains follows, all from one sample in a study of shared clonotypes between healthy human individuals. Data came from immunoSEQ multiplex PCR; TCRdb stores just in-frame clones and leaves some out. The sample holds roughly 2,500,000 clones, approximately 93% seen once. Input material: naive CD4+ T cells from PBMCs. Source of these receptors: a man aged 18 to 35 in good health. Some clones in this sample may be carry-over from other donors' samples. Both conserved end residues are part of each CDR3. Expanded clones are given a class, and other clones once, few, many or no size at all.

clone_size: NA; j_call: TRBJ2-6; v_call: TRBV5-1; cdr3_aa: CASSLEGLEGSGANVLTF
clone_size: NA; j_call: TRBJ1-1; v_call: TRBV28; cdr3_aa: CASSSQGANTEAFF
clone_size: NA; j_call: TRBJ2-6; v_call: TRBV28; cdr3_aa: CASSQPGTNVLTF
clone_size: NA; j_call: TRBJ2-5; v_call: TRBV7-8; cdr3_aa: CASSLLPKTQYF
clone_size: NA; j_call: TRBJ1-2; v_call: TRBV9; cdr3_aa: CASSVPDPGYTF
clone_size: NA; j_call: TRBJ2-1; v_call: TRBV6-5; cdr3_aa: CASSSTSTGKKFF
clone_size: NA; j_call: TRBJ1-1; v_call: TRBV10-2; cdr3_aa: CASRPGAGLNTEAFF
clone_size: NA; j_call: TRBJ1-5; v_call: TRBV11-2; cdr3_aa: CASRLPRDALSYQPQHF
clone_size: NA; j_call: TRBJ2-1; v_call: TRBV11-3; cdr3_aa: CASSLARDRGLFF
clone_size: NA; j_call: TRBJ1-4; v_call: TRBV15; cdr3_aa: CATSREIPGQGRATNEKLFF
clone_size: NA; j_call: TRBJ2-5; v_call: TRBV7-2; cdr3_aa: CASSFQGGSQETQYF
clone_size: NA; j_call: TRBJ2-7; v_call: TRBV28; cdr3_aa: CASRDPGRGPDEQYF
clone_size: NA; j_call: TRBJ2-1; v_call: TRBV28; cdr3_aa: CASSLSGGVGNEQFF
clone_size: NA; j_call: TRBJ2-7; v_call: TRBV7-3; cdr3_aa: CASSLTRDHEQYF
clone_size: NA; j_call: TRBJ2-2; v_call: TRBV4-2; cdr3_aa: CASSLPSGGNTGELFF
clone_size: NA; j_call: TRBJ2-3; v_call: TRBV11-2; cdr3_aa: CASSSPGTDTQYF
clone_size: NA; j_call: TRBJ1-4; v_call: TRBV9; cdr3_aa: CASSVEWGGEKLFF
clone_size: NA; j_call: TRBJ2-2; v_call: TRBV5-1; cdr3_aa: CASSPVAVRRPGELFF
clone_size: NA; j_call: TRBJ1-3; v_call: TRBV30; cdr3_aa: CAWSRTATRGNTIYF
clone_size: NA; j_call: TRBJ2-4; v_call: TRBV9; cdr3_aa: CASSVDSSSKNIQYF
clone_size: once; j_call: TRBJ2-3; v_call: TRBV4-1; cdr3_aa: CASSQQTGGRTDTQYF
clone_size: NA; j_call: TRBJ2-3; v_call: TRBV9; cdr3_aa: CASSAGTGRTDTQYF
clone_size: once; j_call: TRBJ2-2; v_call: TRBV7-3; cdr3_aa: CASSSHGTSGRARTGELFF
clone_size: NA; j_call: TRBJ2-3; v_call: TRBV18; cdr3_aa: CASSPPSTDTQYF
clone_size: NA; j_call: TRBJ2-5; v_call: TRBV11-3; cdr3_aa: CASSLRGRETQYF
clone_size: NA; j_call: TRBJ2-2; v_call: TRBV5-1; cdr3_aa: CASSAAGDDGELFF
clone_size: NA; j_call: TRBJ2-7; v_call: TRBV2; cdr3_aa: CASSERGQGHYEQYF
clone_size: NA; j_call: TRBJ2-7; v_call: TRBV5-1; cdr3_aa: CASSPRQPPYEQYF
clone_size: NA; j_call: TRBJ2-7; v_call: TRBV5-8; cdr3_aa: CASSSTRAEQYF
clone_size: NA; j_call: TRBJ2-3; v_call: TRBV10-1; cdr3_aa: CASSRRDGRHTDTQYF
clone_size: NA; j_call: TRBJ2-1; v_call: TRBV7-2; cdr3_aa: CASSLLGGKQFF
clone_size: NA; j_call: TRBJ2-3; v_call: TRBV11-3; cdr3_aa: CASSLSRFATQYF
clone_size: NA; j_call: TRBJ2-2; v_call: TRBV19; cdr3_aa: CASKSPSLNTGELFF
clone_size: NA; j_call: TRBJ2-3; v_call: TRBV18; cdr3_aa: CASSPGQGGDTQYF
clone_size: NA; j_call: TRBJ1-5; v_call: TRBV6-5; cdr3_aa: CASSYSGGSNQPQHF
clone_size: once; j_call: TRBJ1-2; v_call: TRBV2; cdr3_aa: CASSERVFYGYTF
clone_size: NA; j_call: TRBJ2-7; v_call: TRBV19; cdr3_aa: CASSRRDRAYEQYF
clone_size: NA; j_call: TRBJ2-7; v_call: TRBV29-1; cdr3_aa: CSVMGGAGDEQYF
clone_size: NA; j_call: TRBJ2-7; v_call: TRBV5-1; cdr3_aa: CASSSTSYGEQYF
clone_size: NA; j_call: TRBJ1-2; v_call: TRBV6-6; cdr3_aa: CAIRTGASANYGYTF
clone_size: NA; j_call: TRBJ1-2; v_call: TRBV6-1; cdr3_aa: CASSTTGGASYGYTF
clone_size: NA; j_call: TRBJ1-4; v_call: TRBV25-1; cdr3_aa: CASSETDSWNEKLFF
clone_size: few; j_call: TRBJ1-5; v_call: TRBV2; cdr3_aa: CASSDRGARGNQPQHF
clone_size: NA; j_call: TRBJ2-1; v_call: TRBV6-6; cdr3_aa: CASSYSNPTTNEQFF
clone_size: NA; j_call: TRBJ2-3; v_call: TRBV9; cdr3_aa: CASSLLGGTTDTQYF
clone_size: NA; j_call: TRBJ1-1; v_call: TRBV6-6; cdr3_aa: CASSYGGGWDTEAFF
clone_size: once; j_call: TRBJ2-7; v_call: TRBV7-2; cdr3_aa: CASSLTGTGGWYEQYF
clone_size: NA; j_call: TRBJ2-7; v_call: TRBV7-3; cdr3_aa: CASSLTKREYEQYF
clone_size: NA; j_call: TRBJ2-7; v_call: TRBV5-4; cdr3_aa: CASSLSTGRGLEQYF
clone_size: once; j_call: TRBJ2-5; v_call: TRBV6-5; cdr3_aa: CASRRQGAGETQYF
clone_size: NA; j_call: TRBJ2-1; v_call: TRBV6-5; cdr3_aa: CASSLRIAAYNEQFF
clone_size: NA; j_call: TRBJ1-5; v_call: TRBV27; cdr3_aa: CASSLNSGNQPQHF
clone_size: NA; j_call: TRBJ2-5; v_call: TRBV5-1; cdr3_aa: CASSLTPSKGETQYF
clone_size: NA; j_call: TRBJ2-7; v_call: TRBV11-3; cdr3_aa: CASSFGAPPLGQYF